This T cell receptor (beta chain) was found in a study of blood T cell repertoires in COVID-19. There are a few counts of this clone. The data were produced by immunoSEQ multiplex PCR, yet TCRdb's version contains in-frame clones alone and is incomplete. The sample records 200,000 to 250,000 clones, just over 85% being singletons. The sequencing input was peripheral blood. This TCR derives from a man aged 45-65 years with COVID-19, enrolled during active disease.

The CDR3 nucleotides read TGTGCCAGCAGCTTAGTCGGAGGGACAGGGACCGAGCAGTACTTC. It translates to CASSLVGGTGTEQYF. V is TRBV7-2 and J is TRBJ2-7; 9 bases are shared with TRBD1. Germline V gene lookup returns CDR1 SGHTA and CDR2 FQGNSA. The CDR3 sequence is 15 residues long. Unmatched junction bases numbered 7, after V lost 1 base and J lost 6 bases.